This T cell receptor beta chain is from a study of blood T cell repertoires in COVID-19 (dated by TCRdb to the early 2020s). Concerning the study at large: The collaborator samples originated in the United States, Italy and Spain and spanned the acute and convalescent phases of COVID-19. The prospective study material was composed of cDNA or gDNA derived from T cells, B-cell-depleted T cells, or PBMCs. Deeply sampled blood TCRbeta repertoires from subjects exposed to, actively infected with, or recovered from COVID-19 were included in the dataset. The repertoires were released in a freely available public database meant as a resource for research on the immune response to SARS-CoV-2. The samples were drawn from two sources: the first 160 participants of the ongoing ImmuneRACE study, and 1,000 to 1,500 subjects contributed by 6 global collaborators. A de-identified subject ID, COVID-19 status, age in years and sex were almost always included in the sample metadata. Where available, HLA class I and class II types were obtained from metadata supplied by the sample provider rather than from assay-based typing. Here is what the overall study found, with its caveats: Clinical and demographic metadata were provided uncurated, with the amount varying by source and participant.

Concerning this clone: The antigen it binds to is not known. No base quality information exists; no much larger clone differs at one position.

Taken from the germline V gene (reference sequence), the CDR1 and CDR2 loops are LNHNV and YYDKDF. The germline V end is reduced by 0 bases and the J end by 2 bases; junction bases left unmatched: 6. From its cysteine to its phenylalanine, the CDR3 spans 17 amino acids. The read is trimmed to its CDR3 DNA, 51 bases read in frame from base 1. TCRbeta CDR3 regions were amplified from genomic DNA using the immunoSEQ Assay, a bias-controlled multiplex PCR. On the study's bioinformatics: The number of nucleated cells in each sample was estimated by amplification of reference gene primers within the assay. To quantify the absolute abundance of each unique TCRbeta CDR3 rearrangement, sequence reads were collapsed and filtered. Productive Simpson clonality was computed per sample as the square root of Simpson's diversity index over productive rearrangements. The table was pulled from immuneACCESS by TCRdb, which kept in-frame rearrangements only. Such tables lose some clones; where checked, under half of the loss comes from unresolved V genes, and the rest has no known cause. V and J calls and clone size are as listed in that table; D and trimming were resolved from the DNA. The sample contains about 380,000 clones, 85% to 90% of them found a single time. The ten largest clones add up to roughly 1.2% of the sample.

Participants in the prospective study were aged roughly 18 to 95 years, lived in about two dozen United States geographic areas, and enrolled through a virtual design. Cohort assignment in the prospective study relied on participant-reported clinical history from a screening survey and a study questionnaire. ImmuneRACE Cohort 3 recovered participants were defined by two consecutive negative NP/OP PCR tests, healthcare professional clearance, or symptom resolution. In the prospective study, mobile phlebotomists collected whole blood, serum and a nasopharyngeal or oropharyngeal swab from each participant. Additional blood draws and questionnaires over an approximately two-month period could optionally be provided by prospective study participants. Prospective study blood samples were shipped either frozen or at room temperature before DNA extraction.

The V gene is TRBV15 and the J gene is TRBJ2-3; TRBD1 aligns with 9 central bases. This clonotype was sampled from a woman aged 18-30 years who had recovered from COVID-19. Sequenced sample: PBMCs or T cells enriched from blood (not recorded which). DNA sequence: TGTGCCACCAGCAGAGATTGGGGGACAGGGCCCACAGATACGCAGTATTTT. Translated, it gives CATSRDWGTGPTDTQYF.